The 15 T cell receptor beta chains reported below all come from one sample, sequenced in a study of immune evolution from preneoplasia to lung adenocarcinoma. The assay was immunoSEQ multiplex PCR, and TCRdb's table has in-frame clones only and misses some. The sample has over 3,500 clones, more than 75% seen once; the top ten hold 4.5% to 7%. The specimen was FFPE lung adenocarcinoma in situ tissue. These receptors were obtained from a person between 65 and 80 years old with lung adenocarcinoma.

CDR3 in DNA: TGCGCCAGCAGCTTGGCGGGAACGGGAAACACCATATATTTT. Amino acid sequence: CASSLAGTGNTIYF. The genes are TRBV5-1 and TRBJ1-3; no firm D call. The germline V gene has CDR1 SGHRS and CDR2 YFSETQ. There are 14 residues in the CDR3. Trimming cost V 0 bases and J 4 bases, with 8 bases left between them. Full variable domain (missing parts from reference TRBV5-1 and TRBJ1-3): KAGVTQTPRYLIKTRGQQVTLSCSPISGHRSVSWYQQTPGQGLQFLFEYFSETQRNKGNFPGRFSGRQFSNSRSEMNVSTLELGDSALYLCASSLAGTGNTIYFGEGSWLTVV.

The chain employs TRBV28 and TRBJ2-7; 7 bases agree with TRBD2. Germline values: CDR1 MDHEN, CDR2 SYDVKM. V lost 8 bases and J lost 7; bases outside the gene matches: 8. The CDR3 extends over 12 amino acids. The CDR3 nucleotides are TGTGCCAGCCGGGGACTACTCGATGAGCAGTACTTC. Translated: CASRGLLDEQYF.

V gene TRBV5-4 combines with J gene TRBJ2-2; 8 nucleotides align to TRBD2. The V gene's germline CDR1 is SGHNT and CDR2 YYREEE (reference sequence). Trimming removed 3 bases from V and 6 bases from J; junction bases left unmatched: 10. This CDR3 is built from 16 residues. In DNA form, the CDR3 reads TGTGCCAGCAGCTCTCAGAGTAGCGGGGTGCCCGGGGAGCTGTTTTTT. Translating gives CASSSQSSGVPGELFF.

The V call is TRBV4-1, the J call TRBJ2-1, with unresolved D. Trimming shortened V by 0 bases and J by 5 bases, and 14 bases separated the two germline ends. The CDR3 loop spans 16 amino acids. The V gene's germline CDR1 is MGHRA and CDR2 YSYEKL. As DNA, the CDR3 is TGCGCCAGCAGCCAAGAGGGCTACCCCACCCACAATGAGCAGTTCTTC. Amino acid sequence: CASSQEGYPTHNEQFF.

The chain joins TRBV4-2 to TRBJ2-3; 7 bases map to TRBD2. V lost 11 bases, J lost 0 bases, and 5 bases stayed unmatched. The CDR3 extends over 13 amino acids. Germline V gene lookup returns CDR1 LGHNA and CDR2 YNFKEQ. CDR3 DNA: TGTGCCGCTAGCGGCGCTAGCACAGATACGCAGTATTTT. This translates into CAASGASTDTQYF.

The chain has TRBV2 and TRBJ1-1; D is ambiguous. This CDR3 is built from 12 residues. Germline CDR1 reads SNHLY; CDR2 reads FYNNEI. Trimming left V 5 bases short and J 0 bases short, with 4 bases between. The CDR3 nucleotides read TGTGCCAGCAGTTTTATGAACACTGAAGCTTTCTTT. This codes for CASSFMNTEAFF.

This chain joins TRBV11-2 and TRBJ2-7; D unresolved. V lost 7 bases to trimming and J lost 3 bases, with 13 bases between them. Germline-derived CDR1 and CDR2 are SGHAT and FQNNGV. The CDR3 spans 13 residues. The CDR3: CASNIPADYEQYF. The CDR3, as DNA: TGTGCCAGCAACATCCCCGCCGACTACGAGCAGTACTTC.

This sequence joins TRBV28 and TRBJ2-1; D gene uncertain. This CDR3 contains 18 residues. The germline gives CDR1 MDHEN, CDR2 SYDVKM. Trimming shortened V by 2 bases and J by 8 bases, and 25 bases separated the two germline ends. CDR3: CASSLGLTHTDLWDEQFF. In DNA, the CDR3 is TGTGCCAGCAGTTTAGGCTTGACACATACGGACCTATGGGATGAGCAGTTCTTC.

V gene TRBV2 combines with J gene TRBJ1-2; 8 bases align to TRBD1. Trimming at V came to 4 bases and at J to 10 bases, leaving 17 bases not matched to a gene. The germline V gene has CDR1 SNHLY and CDR2 FYNNEI. CDR3 length equals 16 residues. CDR3 region: CASSVLFGQGEEHYTF. CDR3 bases: TGTGCCAGCAGTGTTCTATTCGGACAGGGTGAAGAGCACTACACCTTC.

The chain is built from TRBV7-3 and TRBJ2-3; D possibly corresponds to TRBD1 (5 bases). Per the germline V gene, CDR1 is SGHTA and CDR2 is FQGTGA. Trimming removed 5 bases from V and 0 bases from J, with 9 bases in between. The CDR3 spans 14 residues. The CDR3: CASSPGPSTDTQYF. CDR3 in DNA: TGTGCCAGCAGCCCAGGGCCAAGCACAGATACGCAGTATTTT.

The rearrangement uses TRBV14 and TRBJ2-1; 7 bases are a match to TRBD2. Looked up from germline, CDR1 is SGHDN and CDR2 is FVKESK. V trimming: 0 bases; J trimming: 9 bases; junction bases outside the gene matches: 8. CDR3 size: 15 residues. The CDR3 loop is CASSQDSRELGEQFF. CDR3 DNA sequence: TGTGCCAGCAGCCAAGATTCGCGGGAGCTCGGTGAGCAGTTCTTC.

This chain connects TRBV10-3 to TRBJ2-1; possibly TRBD2 for D (5 bases). V shed 7 bases and J shed 5 bases, with 12 bases lying between them. In germline, CDR1 is ENHRY, CDR2 SYGVKD. The CDR3 extends over 13 amino acids. CDR3 in DNA: TGTGCCATCAACCCAGGACTGAACAATGAGCAGTTCTTC. It codes for CAINPGLNNEQFF.

The CDR3 region has the DNA TGTGCCAGCGCTTCCGGGTTACCGGGGGGGGCCCAAGAGACCCAGTACTTC. It yields the protein CASASGLPGGAQETQYF. The chain combines TRBV9 with TRBJ2-5; 8 positions match TRBD2. The V gene end was trimmed by 7 bases and the J gene end by 1 base; junction bases not matched to a gene: 15. CDR3 size: 17 residues. The germline V gene has CDR1 SGDLS and CDR2 YYNGEE.

This chain links TRBV6-1 with TRBJ1-5, with D perhaps matching TRBD1 (5 bases). Germline lookup yields CDR1 MNHNS and CDR2 SASEGT. The CDR3 totals 14 residues. The ends were cut back, 1 base at V and 2 bases at J, with 6 bases in the middle. The CDR3 region has the DNA TGTGCCAGCAGTGAAGGAGGGGGCAATCAGCCCCAGCATTTT. As protein: CASSEGGGNQPQHF.

The chain is built from TRBV21-1 and TRBJ2-5; the table gives TRBD2 as D, unverified against the DNA. TRBV21-1 is recorded as a pseudogene. This CDR3 has 17 residues. CDR3 loop: CASSKAVLLAFQETQYF. For the CDR3, the DNA is TGTGCCAGCAGCAAAGCGGTCTTACTAGCGTTCCAAGAGACCCAGTACTTC.